This passage covers 22 T cell receptor beta chains from one sample sequenced in a study of human T cells and chemical hapten exposure. TCRdb processed the RACE reads anew with MiXCR; each CDR3 protein has one entry. Of over 85,000 distinct CDR3 sequences in the sample, 10% to 12% are singletons; the top ten hold approximately 3.1%. Time point denoted: pre-sensitization, week 0. Treatment reported: therapeutic diphenylcyclopropenone sensitization with weekly scalp DPC. Sequenced here: whole blood, sampled in connection with sensitization to the hapten diphenylcyclopropenone (DPC). The receptor set was obtained from a woman between 55 and 75 years old with alopecia areata. Some clones in this sample may be carry-over from other donors' samples.

In this sample, this clonotype turned up a few times. The chain uses TRBV4-2 and TRBJ2-5, with TRBD2 as a possible D gene (6 bases). This CDR3 has 15 amino acids. CDR1 and CDR2 from the germline V gene are LGHNA and YNFKEQ. The V end was cut by 5 bases, the J end by 3 bases, with 16 bases between. Written as DNA, the CDR3 is TGTGCCAGCAGCTACATACTAGCTGGGAAAGAGACCCAGTACTTC. Residues: CASSYILAGKETQYF.

This clonotype occurred many times. The chain is built from TRBV12-3 or TRBV12-4 and TRBJ1-2, with 9 bases identical to TRBD1. Trimming at V came to 2 bases and at J to 7 bases, leaving 5 bases not matched to a gene. The CDR3 contains 14 residues. The CDR3 nucleotides are TGTGCCAGCAGTTTAACAGGGGGCCGTTTTGGCTACACCTTC. It yields the protein CASSLTGGRFGYTF.

This clonotype was counted a few times. The chain combines TRBV5-1 with TRBJ2-7; D remains unclear. Trimming stripped 0 bases from V and 4 bases from J, with 8 bases between. Germline V gene sequence: CDR1 SGHRS, CDR2 YFSETQ. This CDR3 contains 13 residues. Here the CDR3 DNA reads TGCGCCAGCAGCTTGGAGTTCGGTTACGAGCAGTACTTC. Amino acids: CASSLEFGYEQYF. The full variable domain, with the rest looked up from reference TRBV5-1 and TRBJ2-7, is KAGVTQTPRYLIKTRGQQVTLSCSPISGHRSVSWYQQTPGQGLQFLFEYFSETQRNKGNFPGRFSGRQFSNSRSEMNVSTLELGDSALYLCASSLEFGYEQYFGPGTRLTVT.

Comments on this clonotype: Given a much more abundant clone one base away, this may be a read error. J is TRBJ2-3 and V is TRBV20-1; 7 nucleotides agree with TRBD2. The CDR3 sequence is 15 residues long. The V gene end was trimmed by 4 bases and the J gene end by 3 bases; junction bases not matched to a gene: 10. The germline V gene encodes CDR1 DFQATT and CDR2 SNEGSKA (reference sequence). CDR3 in DNA: TGCAGTGCTACGCCGGGACCAGCGGGGACAGATACGCAGTATTTT. Protein: CSATPGPAGTDTQYF.

This clonotype was counted ten times or more. V usage is TRBV10-3 and J usage is TRBJ2-3; D ambiguous. Trimming cost V 5 bases and J 5 bases, with 8 bases left between them. This CDR3 contains 12 residues. Germline CDR1 ENHRY, CDR2 SYGVKD. The DNA of the CDR3 is TGTGCCATCAGTCGTGGTGGAGATACGCAGTATTTT. Protein sequence: CAISRGGDTQYF.

This clonotype was recorded at least ten times. The chain combines TRBV19 with TRBJ1-2; TRBD1 might be the D (5 bases). The V gene's germline CDR1 is LNHDA and CDR2 SQIVND (reference sequence). The CDR3 spans 15 residues. V lost 7 bases to trimming and J lost 2 bases, with 17 bases between them. The CDR3 DNA sequence: TGTGCCAGTAACCGCGGGGGAGGAACAAACTATGGCTACACCTTC. Protein: CASNRGGGTNYGYTF.

The genes are TRBV19 and TRBJ2-2; TRBD1 matches at 7 bases. This CDR3 has 17 amino acids. After removal of 6 bases from V and 3 bases from J, the junction contained 13 bases not matched to a gene. CDR1 and CDR2 (germline): LNHDA, SQIVND (reference sequence). DNA for the CDR3: TGTGCCAGTAGCGGGGACAGTATGAGTCCGGACACCGGGGAGCTGTTTTTT. Its translation is CASSGDSMSPDTGELFF.

The gene calls are TRBV5-1 and TRBJ2-6, with D perhaps matching TRBD2 (5 bases). CDR3 length: 16 amino acids. V shed 6 bases and J shed 2 bases, with 15 bases lying between them. Germline values: CDR1 SGHRS, CDR2 YFSETQ. CDR3 amino acids: CASTPGESTGANVLTF. The DNA for the CDR3 is TGCGCCAGCACCCCCGGGGAAAGCACTGGGGCCAACGTCCTGACTTTC.

In its sample, this clonotype was seen many times. The chain is built from TRBV5-1 and TRBJ2-1; 14 positions agree with TRBD2. Germline assignment: CDR1 SGHRS and CDR2 YFSETQ. The V and J ends lost 4 bases and 4 bases, in that order; junction bases with no gene match: 10. The CDR3 consists of 18 residues. The CDR3 reads CASSLPGTSGGAYNEQFF. The CDR3 nucleotides read TGCGCCAGCAGCCTCCCCGGGACTAGCGGGGGCGCTTACAATGAGCAGTTCTTC.

At least ten counts were recorded for this clonotype. The chain joins TRBV7-8 to TRBJ1-5; a possible D gene is TRBD1 (5 bases). This CDR3 comprises 14 residues. Trimming left V 4 bases short and J 5 bases short, with 12 bases between. CDR1 SGHVS and CDR2 FQNEAQ come from the germline V gene. CDR3 amino acids: CASSSGNGDQPQHF. As DNA, the CDR3 is TGTGCCAGCAGCTCAGGGAACGGGGATCAGCCCCAGCATTTT.

This clonotype has a count of ten or more. The rearrangement uses TRBV30 and TRBJ1-1; unclear D gene. Germline V CDR1 and CDR2: GTSNPN, SVGIG (reference sequence). This CDR3 spans 11 amino acids. V was pared by 7 bases and J by 0 bases, with 6 bases between. The CDR3 sequence is CALRVNTEAFF. Here the CDR3 DNA reads TGTGCCTTAAGAGTGAACACTGAAGCTTTCTTT.

This clonotype was recorded many times. The genes are TRBV7-9 and TRBJ2-3; D is uncertain. Trimming stripped 5 bases from V and 2 bases from J, with 8 bases between. CDR3 size: 13 residues. Per germline, CDR1 SEHNR and CDR2 FQNEAQ (reference sequence). CDR3: CASSHTSTDTQYF. The CDR3 DNA is TGTGCCAGCAGCCATACTTCCACAGATACGCAGTATTTT.

The chain combines TRBV7-9 with TRBJ2-3; 10 bases align to TRBD2. J was trimmed by 6 bases and V by 1 base; bases with no gene match: 13. The CDR3 covers 18 residues. Looked up from germline, CDR1 is SEHNR and CDR2 is FQNEAQ (reference sequence). The CDR3 coding sequence is TGTGCCAGCAGCTTAGGCGGGAGTAGCGGGGGGTTGTCGGATACGCAGTATTTT. It encodes CASSLGGSSGGLSDTQYF.

The chain couples TRBV18 to TRBJ2-5, with a tentative D call TRBD1 (6 bases). There are 15 residues in the CDR3. Trimming left V 2 bases short and J 2 bases short, with 12 bases between. CDR1 is KGHSH, CDR2 LQKENI, per germline. This CDR3 is CASSPRWGRQETQYF. In DNA, the CDR3 is TGTGCCAGCTCACCAAGGTGGGGGCGGCAAGAGACCCAGTACTTC.

The chain joins TRBV5-8 to TRBJ1-2, with a tentative D call TRBD1 (5 bases). Germline CDR1 reads SGHTS; CDR2 reads YDEGEE. V was trimmed by 1 base and J by 4 bases, leaving 14 bases between them. The CDR3 has 15 amino acids. The CDR3 loop is CASSLSGGNRYGYTF. CDR3 DNA: TGTGCCAGCAGCTTGTCCGGGGGGAATCGCTATGGCTACACCTTC.

This clonotype was observed a single time. Sequence at one end of the junction differs from germline and may be a read error. The chain has TRBV20-1 and TRBJ2-3; TRBD2 agrees at 12 bases. Germline-derived CDR1 and CDR2 are DFQATT and SNEGSKA (reference sequence). The CDR3 totals 14 residues. The CDR3 DNA sequence: TGCAGTGCTGAACTAGCGGGGGGAACAGATATGCAGTATTTT. Amino acids: CSAELAGGTDMQYF.

The sample holds many counts of this clonotype. The CDR3 is CSASLLAGKLSSYEQYF. CDR3 DNA: TGCAGTGCTTCCCTCCTAGCGGGGAAACTTAGCTCCTACGAGCAGTACTTC. The chain is built from TRBV20-1 and TRBJ2-7; 9 bases agree with TRBD2. The J segment lost 0 bases and the V segment lost 5 bases, leaving 14 bases of the junction unmatched. In germline, CDR1 is DFQATT, CDR2 SNEGSKA (reference sequence). The CDR3 has 17 residues.

This clonotype occurred many times. V is TRBV6-2 or TRBV6-3 and J is TRBJ1-5; the D gene is possibly TRBD1 (5 bases). CDR3 size: 13 residues. Trimming left V 7 bases short and J 5 bases short, with 12 bases between. Germline-derived CDR1 and CDR2 are MNHEY and SVGEGT. The CDR3 sequence: CASTTGYYQPQHF. For the CDR3, the DNA is TGTGCCAGCACAACAGGCTACTATCAGCCCCAGCATTTT.

This clonotype was found a few times. The CDR3 is CASSARTFDYEQYF. The CDR3 nucleotides are TGTGCCAGCAGCGCCCGGACTTTCGACTACGAGCAGTACTTC. This chain connects TRBV7-2 to TRBJ2-7; weak D call: TRBD2 (5 bases). There are 14 residues in the CDR3. V was shortened by 5 bases and J by 3 bases, with 14 bases between the two germline ends. Germline CDR1 reads SGHTA; CDR2 reads FQGNSA.

This clonotype was recorded at least ten times. The chain uses TRBV30 and TRBJ2-3; 10 nucleotides match TRBD2. V was pared by 2 bases and J by 2 bases, with 4 bases of the junction left unmatched. The CDR3 extends over 15 amino acids. From germline, CDR1 is GTSNPN and CDR2 SVGIG (reference sequence). The CDR3 protein is CAWSRTSGATDTQYF. CDR3 DNA sequence: TGTGCCTGGAGTAGGACTAGCGGAGCCACAGATACGCAGTATTTT.

This clonotype was observed at least ten times. The CDR3 reads CASSYGLDQPQHF. For the CDR3, the DNA is TGTGCCAGCAGTTACGGTTTGGATCAGCCCCAGCATTTT. This chain links TRBV6-5 with TRBJ1-5; D is unclear. Trimming left V 2 bases short and J 5 bases short, with 7 bases between. The CDR3 is 13 amino acids. In germline, CDR1 is MNHEY, CDR2 SVGAGI.

This clonotype was picked up many times. The chain joins TRBV12-3 or TRBV12-4 to TRBJ1-1; D is unclear. This CDR3 has 13 amino acids. Trimming removed 8 bases at V and 0 bases at J, with 10 bases between. The CDR3 bases are TGTGCCAGCCAAATCCGAATGAACACTGAAGCTTTCTTT. Its translation: CASQIRMNTEAFF.